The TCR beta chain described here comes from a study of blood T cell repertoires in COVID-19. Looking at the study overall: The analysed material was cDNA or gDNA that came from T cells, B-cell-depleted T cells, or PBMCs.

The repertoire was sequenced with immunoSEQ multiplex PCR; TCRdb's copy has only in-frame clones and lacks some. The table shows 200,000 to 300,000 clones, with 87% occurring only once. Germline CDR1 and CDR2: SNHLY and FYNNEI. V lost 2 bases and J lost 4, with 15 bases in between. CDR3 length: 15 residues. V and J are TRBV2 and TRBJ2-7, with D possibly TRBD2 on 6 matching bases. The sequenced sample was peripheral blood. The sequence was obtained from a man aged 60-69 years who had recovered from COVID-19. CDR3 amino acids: CASSEWWGLQYEQYV. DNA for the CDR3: TGTGCCAGCAGTGAATGGTGGGGACTCCAATACGAGCAGTACGTC.